This TCR beta chain was found in a study of blood T cell repertoires in COVID-19. Overall study: The samples span acute and convalescent COVID-19 from the United States, Italy and Spain.

Per the original data handling: The assay estimated nucleated cells by amplifying reference gene primers. The table came from immunoSEQ multiplex PCR; TCRdb's copy has only in-frame clones and leaves some out. V and J calls and clone size come straight from that table; D and trimming were deduced from the DNA. The profile shows about 150,000 clones, under 90% of them singletons. The cohort comprised adults aged about 18 to 100 years residing in 20 to 25 US areas. Per germline, CDR1 MGHDK and CDR2 SYGVNS. The CDR3 loop spans 13 amino acids. Trimming took 5 bases from V and 5 from J, leaving 10 bases between them.

The V and J genes are TRBV25-1 and TRBJ1-5, with D possibly TRBD1 on 6 matching bases. The receptor was isolated from a middle-aged man who had recovered from COVID-19. The specimen sequenced was PBMCs or T cells enriched from blood (not recorded which). This chain's CDR3 is CASSRTGHQPQHF. The CDR3 DNA reads as TGTGCCAGCAGTCGCACAGGGCATCAGCCCCAGCATTTT.